Reported below is one T cell receptor beta chain. The sample is drawn from a study of blood T cell repertoires in COVID-19. The overall study: The study drew acute and convalescent COVID-19 samples from the United States, Italy and Spain.

CDR1 is SGHRS and CDR2 is YFSETQ in the germline V gene. After removal of 0 bases from V and 2 bases from J, the junction contained 1 base not matched to a gene. The CDR3 is 14 residues long. Original handling: Amplification with reference gene primers provided the estimates of nucleated cell counts. The data were produced by immunoSEQ multiplex PCR, yet TCRdb's version contains in-frame clones alone and is incomplete. That table supplies the V and J calls and clone size; D and trimming were determined from the DNA. The data show roughly 230,000 clones, with roughly 80% seen just once and approximately 3.6% held by the top ten. All enrollees were about 18 to 95 years old and from 25 or so US areas.

The chain recombines TRBV5-1 with TRBJ2-7; 8 bases match TRBD2. Sequenced material: PBMCs or T cells enriched from blood (not recorded which). The clonotype comes from a man aged 45-65 years who had recovered from COVID-19. In DNA, the CDR3 is TGCGCCAGCAGCTTGGACGGGGGGGCCTACGAGCAGTACTTC. It codes for CASSLDGGAYEQYF. The variable domain in full, completed from reference TRBV5-1 and TRBJ2-7, reads KAGVTQTPRYLIKTRGQQVTLSCSPISGHRSVSWYQQTPGQGLQFLFEYFSETQRNKGNFPGRFSGRQFSNSRSEMNVSTLELGDSALYLCASSLDGGAYEQYFGPGTRLTVT.